This T cell receptor (beta chain) was documented in a study of molecular identifiers for immune sequencing clone quantification (dated by TCRdb to the late 2010s). General notes on the study: In a replicate experiment, RNA from around 20,000 or 100,000 naive CD8 T cells was split into five aliquots, four of which were sequenced. This methods study benchmarked molecular-identifier clustering-based TCR repertoire sequencing (MIDCIRS) and TCR RNA copy counting, using CD8 T cells to do so. Study-level results and caveats: Even against a background of roughly 1 million naive CD8 T cells, spiked-in Jurkat TCR RNA amounting to a single cell's worth was reported to be detectable. Roughly 3 recovered TCR RNA copies per cell were obtained by modeling, versus roughly 10 by digital PCR, implying a capture efficiency of 25% to 30%. Spiked-in Jurkat TCR RNA (10 copies' worth), which is not part of the donor repertoire, was contained in the naive libraries. Clones above 20 RNA copies held over 99% of molecules in CMV-specific effector cells but under 1% in naive cells. When barcode sub-clustering was left out, chimeric consensus sequences inflated TCR diversity, with chimeras reaching as high as 47%. Highly expanded clone sizes could be underestimated because identical TCR molecules may share a barcode.

Many counts were recorded for this clonotype. Its cognate antigen has yet to be identified. No per-base quality is available; no much larger clone lies one base away. CDR1 and CDR2 (SGHRS, YFSETQ) derive from the germline V gene. Relative to germline, V is missing 4 bases and J is missing 5 bases, with 8 bases of the junction outside any gene match. Including cysteine and phenylalanine, the CDR3 has 15 amino acids. Only CDR3 DNA is held: 45 bases, read in frame from base 1. Libraries of naive CD8 T cells were built from anywhere between roughly 18,000 and 1,000,000 sorted cells, with 10%, 30% or 50% of the purified RNA used. On a BD FACSAria II, naive CD8 T cells were FACS-sorted as CD8+CD4-CCR7+CD45RA+ and collected into RLT Plus buffer. Approximately eleven TCR copies' worth of Jurkat RNA were spiked into roughly 17,000-1,100,000 naive CD8 T cell samples to test detection sensitivity. CD8 T cells were enriched with RosetteSep CD8+ T Cell Enrichment Cocktail and Ficoll-Paque, followed by ACK red cell lysis.

Libraries were constructed by PCR. Sequencing was carried out with an Illumina HiSeq 4000. Bulk TCR libraries were generated as previously described, with the TCR primers listed in Table S5 used. Purification of total RNA was performed with the Qiagen AllPrep DNA/RNA kit. Before analysis, reads from multiple sequencing runs of one library were combined. Regarding the original processing steps: Reads were retained only if an exact TCR constant sequence was present, and the retained reads were trimmed to 150 nt and grouped according to their 12-nt molecular barcodes. Reads inside each barcode group were sub-clustered using a 15% Levenshtein threshold, and a quality-weighted consensus sequence was constructed for each RNA molecule. Non-functional sequences were removed, as were lower-count sequences one edit away from another. Barcode sub-clusters with fewer than 20% of the maximum read count were removed, based on fitting two negative binomial distributions. Starting from the raw public reads, TCRdb applied fastp trimming at Q25, assembled clones with MiXCR and retained in-frame beta chains. A single entry per CDR3 protein holds the most common genes and DNA from its merged rows. The V and J calls and clone size are TCRdb's, not the authors'. The sample yields over 600,000 distinct CDR3 sequences; 15% to 20% were counted once. 0.7% to 1% of the sample comes from the top ten.

The chain was built from TRBV5-1 and TRBJ1-1; TRBD1 matches 10 bases in the middle. Sequences were obtained from naive CD8+ T cells from blood, with Jurkat cell RNA spiked in. According to the study, the label for this sample's cell subset or site signals: FACS-sorted CD8+CD4-CCR7+CD45RA+ naive T cells. The receptor was derived from a human donor in good health. Some libraries in this study had Jurkat cell RNA spiked in. The CDR3 protein sequence reads: CASSIRQGAGTEAFF. The nucleotides are TGCGCCAGCAGCATCCGACAGGGGGCTGGGACTGAAGCTTTCTTT.